These 2 T cell receptor beta chains were all obtained from the same sample, sequenced in a study of blood T cell repertoires in COVID-19. Produced via immunoSEQ multiplex PCR; TCRdb's table is partial and in-frame only. The profile shows more than 300,000 clones, 90% to 95% of them singletons. Specimen: PBMCs or T cells enriched from blood (not recorded which). The receptors come from a woman between 40 and 50 years old who had been exposed to COVID-19.

The CDR3 sequence is CASSIGMDRATF. CDR3 DNA: TGTGCCAGTAGTATCGGGATGGACAGGGCCACCTTC. The genes are TRBV19 and TRBJ1-2, with 8 bases that match TRBD1. The germline gives CDR1 LNHDA, CDR2 SQIVND (reference sequence). V lost 3 bases to trimming and J lost 13 bases; unmatched junction nucleotides: 7. The CDR3 is 12 amino acids.

The chain links TRBV7-9 to TRBJ1-1; the match to TRBD1 covers 8 bases. Unmatched junction bases numbered 6, after V lost 5 bases and J lost 1 base. Germline V lookup: CDR1 SEHNR, CDR2 FQNEAQ (reference sequence). The CDR3 covers 15 residues. The CDR3: CASSTGTGQNTEAFF. DNA for the CDR3: TGTGCCAGCAGCACGGGGACAGGCCAGAACACTGAAGCTTTCTTT. Based on the CDR3 plus reference TRBV7-9 and TRBJ1-1, the full variable domain is DTGVSQNPRHKITKRGQNVTFRCDPISEHNRLYWYRQTLGQGPEFLTYFQNEAQLEKSRLLSDRFSAERPKGSFSTLEIQRTEQGDSAMYLCASSTGTGQNTEAFFGQGTRLTVV.